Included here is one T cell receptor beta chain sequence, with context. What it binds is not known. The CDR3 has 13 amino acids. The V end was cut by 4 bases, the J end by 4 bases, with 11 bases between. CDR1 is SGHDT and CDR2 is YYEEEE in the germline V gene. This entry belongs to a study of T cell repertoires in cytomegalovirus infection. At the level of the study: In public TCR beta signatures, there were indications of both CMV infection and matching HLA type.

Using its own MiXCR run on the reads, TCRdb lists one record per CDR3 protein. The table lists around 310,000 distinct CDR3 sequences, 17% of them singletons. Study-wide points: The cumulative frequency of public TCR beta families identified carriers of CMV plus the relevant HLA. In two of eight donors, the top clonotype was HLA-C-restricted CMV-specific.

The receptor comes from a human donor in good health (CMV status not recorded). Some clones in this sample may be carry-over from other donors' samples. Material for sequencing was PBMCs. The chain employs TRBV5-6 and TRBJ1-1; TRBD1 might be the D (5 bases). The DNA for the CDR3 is TGTGCCAGCAGCAGGGGACGTAGCACTGAAGCTTTCTTT. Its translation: CASSRGRSTEAFF.